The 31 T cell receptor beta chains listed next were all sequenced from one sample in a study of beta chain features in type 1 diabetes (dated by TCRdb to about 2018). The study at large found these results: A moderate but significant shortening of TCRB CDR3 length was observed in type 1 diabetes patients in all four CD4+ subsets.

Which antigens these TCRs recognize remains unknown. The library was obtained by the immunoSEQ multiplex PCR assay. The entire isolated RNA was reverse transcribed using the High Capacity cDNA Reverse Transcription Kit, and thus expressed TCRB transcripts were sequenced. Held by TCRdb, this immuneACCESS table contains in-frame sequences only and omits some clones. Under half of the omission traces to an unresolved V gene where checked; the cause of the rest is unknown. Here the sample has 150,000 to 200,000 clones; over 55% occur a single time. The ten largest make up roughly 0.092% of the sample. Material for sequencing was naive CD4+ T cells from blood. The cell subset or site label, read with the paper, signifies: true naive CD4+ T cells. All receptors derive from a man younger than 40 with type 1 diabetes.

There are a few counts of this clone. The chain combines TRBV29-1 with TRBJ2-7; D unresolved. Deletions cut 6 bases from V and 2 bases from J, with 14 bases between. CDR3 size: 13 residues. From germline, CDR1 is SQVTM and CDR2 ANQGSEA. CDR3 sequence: CSVSDSLTYEQYF. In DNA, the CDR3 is TGCAGCGTCTCTGACTCGCTTACCTACGAGCAGTACTTC.

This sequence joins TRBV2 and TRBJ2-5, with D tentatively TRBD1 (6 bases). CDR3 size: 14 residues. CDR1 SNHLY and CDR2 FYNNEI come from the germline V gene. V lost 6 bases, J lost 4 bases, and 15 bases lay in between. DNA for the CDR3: TGTGCCAGCAGCCGTCAGGGGCGGGCAGAGACCCAGTACTTC. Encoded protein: CASSRQGRAETQYF.

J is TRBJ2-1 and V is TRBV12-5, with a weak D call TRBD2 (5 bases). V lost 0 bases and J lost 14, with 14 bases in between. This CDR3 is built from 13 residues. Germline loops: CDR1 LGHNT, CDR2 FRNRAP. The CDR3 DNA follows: TGTGCTAGTGGTTTGGTACCGAGGGCAGATGAGTTCTTC. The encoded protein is CASGLVPRADEFF.

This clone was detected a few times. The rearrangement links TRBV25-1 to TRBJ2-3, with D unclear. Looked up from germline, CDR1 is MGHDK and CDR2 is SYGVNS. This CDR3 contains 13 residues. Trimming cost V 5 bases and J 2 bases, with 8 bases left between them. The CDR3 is CASSTDYTDTQYF. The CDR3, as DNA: TGTGCCAGCAGTACAGATTACACAGATACGCAGTATTTT.

The chain's CDR3 is CASSPQTSEQYF. For the CDR3, the DNA is TGCGCCAGCAGCCCACAAACGAGCGAGCAGTACTTC. The rearrangement uses TRBV5-1 and TRBJ2-7; no clear D gene. V was shortened by 4 bases and J by 6 bases, with 11 bases between the two germline ends. Germline V gene sequence: CDR1 SGHRS, CDR2 YFSETQ. The CDR3 loop spans 12 amino acids. The full variable domain, completed using reference TRBV5-1 and TRBJ2-7, is KAGVTQTPRYLIKTRGQQVTLSCSPISGHRSVSWYQQTPGQGLQFLFEYFSETQRNKGNFPGRFSGRQFSNSRSEMNVSTLELGDSALYLCASSPQTSEQYFGPGTRLTVT.

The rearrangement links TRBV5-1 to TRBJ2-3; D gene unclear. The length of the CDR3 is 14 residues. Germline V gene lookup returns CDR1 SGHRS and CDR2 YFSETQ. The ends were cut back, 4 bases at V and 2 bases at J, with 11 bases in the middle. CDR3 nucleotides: TGCGCCAGCAGCGTCATGAAGCTCACAGATACGCAGTATTTT. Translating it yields CASSVMKLTDTQYF.

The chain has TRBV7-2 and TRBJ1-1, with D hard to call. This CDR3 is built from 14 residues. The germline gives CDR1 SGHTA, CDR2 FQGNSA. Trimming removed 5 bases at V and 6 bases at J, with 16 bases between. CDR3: CASSAHQETAEAFF. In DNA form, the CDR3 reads TGTGCCAGCAGCGCCCACCAGGAAACCGCTGAAGCTTTCTTT.

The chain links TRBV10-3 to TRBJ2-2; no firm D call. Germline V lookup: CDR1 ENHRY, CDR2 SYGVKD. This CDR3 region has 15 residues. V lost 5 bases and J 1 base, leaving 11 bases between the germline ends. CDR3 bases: TGTGCCATCAGTTTCCAGATAGGGAACACCGGGGAGCTGTTTTTT. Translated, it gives CAISFQIGNTGELFF.

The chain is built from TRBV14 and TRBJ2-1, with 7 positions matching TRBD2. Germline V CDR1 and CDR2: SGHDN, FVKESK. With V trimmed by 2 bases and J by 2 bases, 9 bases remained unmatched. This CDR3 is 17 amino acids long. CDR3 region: CASSQWDGGRTYNEQFF. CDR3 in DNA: TGTGCCAGCAGCCAATGGGACGGGGGGAGGACCTACAATGAGCAGTTCTTC.

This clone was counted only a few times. This chain's CDR3 is CAISEVSRAPDTQYF. The CDR3 bases are TGTGCCATCAGTGAGGTATCCCGGGCCCCAGATACGCAGTATTTT. The chain employs TRBV10-3 and TRBJ2-3, with D unclear. The V gene lost 2 bases and the J gene lost 4 bases, with 13 bases spanning the gap. Germline CDR1 is ENHRY and CDR2 is SYGVKD. The length of the CDR3 is 15 residues.

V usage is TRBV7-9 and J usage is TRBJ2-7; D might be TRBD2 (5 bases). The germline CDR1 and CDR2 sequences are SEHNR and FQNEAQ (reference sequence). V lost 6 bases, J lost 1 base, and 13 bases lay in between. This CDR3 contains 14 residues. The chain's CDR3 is CASRGDILSYEQYF. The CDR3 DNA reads TGTGCCAGCAGGGGAGACATCCTTTCCTACGAGCAGTACTTC.

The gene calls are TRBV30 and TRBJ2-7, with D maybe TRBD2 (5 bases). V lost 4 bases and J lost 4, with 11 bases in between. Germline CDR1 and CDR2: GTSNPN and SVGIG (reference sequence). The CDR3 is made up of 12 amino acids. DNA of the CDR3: TGTGCCTGGAATCGGGGATCTTACGAGCAGTACTTC. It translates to CAWNRGSYEQYF.

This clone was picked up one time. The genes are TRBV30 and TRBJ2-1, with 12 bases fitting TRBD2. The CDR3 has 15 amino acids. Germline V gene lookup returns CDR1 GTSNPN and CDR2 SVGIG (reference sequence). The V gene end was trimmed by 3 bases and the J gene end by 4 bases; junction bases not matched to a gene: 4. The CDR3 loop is CAWSKTSGGYNEQFF. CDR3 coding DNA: TGTGCCTGGAGCAAAACTAGCGGGGGGTACAATGAGCAGTTCTTC.

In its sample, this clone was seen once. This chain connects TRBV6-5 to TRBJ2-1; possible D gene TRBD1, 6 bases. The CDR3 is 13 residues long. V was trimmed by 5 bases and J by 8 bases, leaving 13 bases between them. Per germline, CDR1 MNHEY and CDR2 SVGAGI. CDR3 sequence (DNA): TGTGCCAGCAGTCTTCGACAGGTTCATGAGCAGTTCTTC. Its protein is CASSLRQVHEQFF.

This CDR3 reads CASSTRTANYGYTF. The CDR3 region has the DNA TGTGCCAGCAGCACGAGAACCGCTAACTATGGCTACACCTTC. This chain uses TRBV4-2 with TRBJ1-2, with D uncertain. The CDR3 loop spans 14 amino acids. Trimming took 5 bases from V and 0 from J, leaving 10 bases between them. Germline loops: CDR1 LGHNA, CDR2 YNFKEQ.

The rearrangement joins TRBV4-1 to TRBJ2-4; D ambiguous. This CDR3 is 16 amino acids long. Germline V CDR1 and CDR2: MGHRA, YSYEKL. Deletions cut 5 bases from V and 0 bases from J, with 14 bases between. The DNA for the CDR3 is TGCGCCAGCAGCTCTGGGCTCCAGCTAGCCAAAAACATTCAGTACTTC. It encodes CASSSGLQLAKNIQYF.

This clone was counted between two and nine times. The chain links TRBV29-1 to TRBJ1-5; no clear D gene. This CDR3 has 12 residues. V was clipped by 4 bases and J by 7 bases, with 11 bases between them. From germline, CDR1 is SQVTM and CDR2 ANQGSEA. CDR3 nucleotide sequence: TGCAGCGTTGGGGATTTAGGGCAGCCCCAGCATTTT. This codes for CSVGDLGQPQHF.

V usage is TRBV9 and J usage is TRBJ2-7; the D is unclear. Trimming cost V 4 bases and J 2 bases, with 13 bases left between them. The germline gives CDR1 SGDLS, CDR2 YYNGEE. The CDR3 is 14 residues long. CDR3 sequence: CASSPTPWTYEQYF. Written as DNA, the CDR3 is TGTGCCAGCAGCCCGACCCCGTGGACCTACGAGCAGTACTTC.

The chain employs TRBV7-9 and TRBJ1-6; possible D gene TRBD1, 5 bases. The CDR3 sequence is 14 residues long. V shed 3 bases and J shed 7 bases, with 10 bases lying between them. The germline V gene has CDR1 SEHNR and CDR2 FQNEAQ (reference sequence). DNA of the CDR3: TGTGCCAGCAGCTTTTCACAGGAAAATTCACCCCTCCACTTT. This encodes CASSFSQENSPLHF.

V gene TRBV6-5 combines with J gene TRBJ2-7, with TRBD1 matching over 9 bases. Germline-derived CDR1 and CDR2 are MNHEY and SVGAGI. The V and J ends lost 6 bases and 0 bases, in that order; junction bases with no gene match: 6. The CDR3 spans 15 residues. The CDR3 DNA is TGTGCCAGCAGGAAGACAGGGGGGAGCTCCTACGAGCAGTACTTC. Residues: CASRKTGGSSYEQYF.

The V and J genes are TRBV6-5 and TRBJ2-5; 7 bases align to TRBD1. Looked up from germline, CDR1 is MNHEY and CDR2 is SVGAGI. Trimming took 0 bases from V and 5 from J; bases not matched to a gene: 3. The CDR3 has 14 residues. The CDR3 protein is CASSYSGQSETQYF. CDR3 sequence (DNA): TGTGCCAGCAGTTACTCGGGACAGTCGGAGACCCAGTACTTC.

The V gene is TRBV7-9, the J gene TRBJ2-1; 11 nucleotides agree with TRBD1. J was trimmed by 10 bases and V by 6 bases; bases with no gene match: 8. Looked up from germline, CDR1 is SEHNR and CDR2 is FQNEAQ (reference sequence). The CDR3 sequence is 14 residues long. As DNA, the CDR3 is TGTGCCAGCAGTAGGGGACAGGGGGTGGAGGAGCAGTTCTTC. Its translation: CASSRGQGVEEQFF.

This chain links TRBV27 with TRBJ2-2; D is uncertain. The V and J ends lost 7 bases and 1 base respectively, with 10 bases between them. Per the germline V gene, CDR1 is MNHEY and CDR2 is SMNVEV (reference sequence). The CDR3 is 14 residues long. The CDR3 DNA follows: TGTGCCAGCACGGCTTCCCGGAACACCGGGGAGCTGTTTTTT. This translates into CASTASRNTGELFF.

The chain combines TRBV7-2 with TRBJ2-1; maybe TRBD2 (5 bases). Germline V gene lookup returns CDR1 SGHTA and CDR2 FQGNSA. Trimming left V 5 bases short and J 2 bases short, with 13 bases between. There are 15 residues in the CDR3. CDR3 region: CASSQTWGAYNEQFF. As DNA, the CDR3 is TGTGCCAGCAGCCAGACGTGGGGAGCCTACAATGAGCAGTTCTTC.

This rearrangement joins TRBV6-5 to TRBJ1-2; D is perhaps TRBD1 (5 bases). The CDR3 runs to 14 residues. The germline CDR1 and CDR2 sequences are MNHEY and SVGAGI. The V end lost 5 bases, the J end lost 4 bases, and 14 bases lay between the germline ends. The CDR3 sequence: CASSTPGGGYGYTF. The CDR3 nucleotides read TGTGCCAGCAGTACGCCTGGTGGGGGCTATGGCTACACCTTC.

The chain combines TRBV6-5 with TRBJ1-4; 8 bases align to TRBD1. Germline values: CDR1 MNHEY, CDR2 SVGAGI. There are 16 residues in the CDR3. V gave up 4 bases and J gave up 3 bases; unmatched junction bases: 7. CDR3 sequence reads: CASSSYRTGSNEKLFF. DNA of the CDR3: TGTGCCAGCAGTTCATACCGGACAGGGTCTAATGAAAAACTGTTTTTT.

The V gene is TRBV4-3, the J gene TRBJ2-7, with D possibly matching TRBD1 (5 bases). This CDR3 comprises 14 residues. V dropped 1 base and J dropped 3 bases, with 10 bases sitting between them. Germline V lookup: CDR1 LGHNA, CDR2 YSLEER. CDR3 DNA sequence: TGCGCCAGCAGCCAAGCCAGGGCTGGCTACGAGCAGTACTTC. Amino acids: CASSQARAGYEQYF.

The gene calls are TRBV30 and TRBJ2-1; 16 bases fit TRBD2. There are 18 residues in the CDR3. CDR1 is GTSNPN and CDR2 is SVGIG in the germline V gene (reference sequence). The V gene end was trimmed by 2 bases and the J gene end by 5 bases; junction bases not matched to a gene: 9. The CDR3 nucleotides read TGTGCCTGGAGTCCGGGACTAGCGGGGGGGTGGCGCGACAATGAGCAGTTCTTC. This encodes CAWSPGLAGGWRDNEQFF.

CDR3 nucleotides: TGCGCCAGCAGCCAAGTTTTAGGACAGGTCTATGGCTACACCTTC. Its translation is CASSQVLGQVYGYTF. This rearrangement joins TRBV4-3 to TRBJ1-2; 7 positions agree with TRBD1. The CDR3 has 15 amino acids. V dropped 1 base and J dropped 4; count of bases not matched to a gene: 6. Germline loops: CDR1 LGHNA, CDR2 YSLEER.

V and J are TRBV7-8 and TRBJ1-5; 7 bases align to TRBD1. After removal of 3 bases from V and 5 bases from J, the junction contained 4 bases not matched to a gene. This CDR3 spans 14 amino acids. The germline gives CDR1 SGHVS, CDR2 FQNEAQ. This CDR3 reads CASSFQGGDQPQHF. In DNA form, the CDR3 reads TGTGCCAGCAGCTTTCAGGGGGGGGATCAGCCCCAGCATTTT.

The CDR3 DNA follows: TGCGCCAGCAGCCGCCCACAAGGGGAGACAGATACGCAGTATTTT. This gives the protein CASSRPQGETDTQYF. The rearrangement uses TRBV5-1 and TRBJ2-3; D may match TRBD1 or TRBD2 (5 bases each). Trimming took off 4 bases at V and 3 bases at J, with 15 bases between the two ends. The CDR3 extends over 15 amino acids. CDR1 is SGHRS, CDR2 YFSETQ, per germline. Filled out from reference TRBV5-1 and TRBJ2-3, the complete variable domain reads KAGVTQTPRYLIKTRGQQVTLSCSPISGHRSVSWYQQTPGQGLQFLFEYFSETQRNKGNFPGRFSGRQFSNSRSEMNVSTLELGDSALYLCASSRPQGETDTQYFGPGTRLTVL.